This T cell receptor (beta chain) originates from a study of blood T cell repertoires in COVID-19. In the study overall: PBMCs, B-cell-depleted T cells, or T cells provided the cDNA or gDNA that made up the material.

Profiling relied on immunoSEQ multiplex PCR, and the TCRdb table lists in-frame clones only, not all of them. This sample has around 250,000 clones, with just under 85% found just once. This CDR3 is 14 amino acids long. Germline V gene lookup returns CDR1 SGHTA and CDR2 FQGNSA. The trim removed 1 base at V and 7 bases at J, leaving 4 bases unmatched. The sample was peripheral blood. The chain is built from TRBV7-2 and TRBJ2-1; 7 bases match TRBD1. This receptor was obtained from a woman of 80 years or more with acute or convalescent COVID-19. The CDR3 nucleotides are TGTGCCAGCAGCTTAGACAGGGGAGTAAATGAGCAGTTCTTC. This codes for CASSLDRGVNEQFF. The variable domain in full, completed from reference TRBV7-2 and TRBJ2-1, reads GAGVSQSPSNKVTEKGKDVELRCDPISGHTALYWYRQSLGQGLEFLIYFQGNSAPDKSGLPSDRFSAERTGGSVSTLTIQRTQQEDSAVYLCASSLDRGVNEQFFGPGTRLTVL.